This record looks at one T cell receptor (beta chain) sequence and its context. The entry originates in a study of blood T cell repertoires in COVID-19. Study-level information: Sites across the United States, Italy and Spain contributed samples from acute and convalescent COVID-19.

Per the study methods: Amplification of reference gene primers was used by the study to estimate nucleated cell counts. Only in-frame clones appear in the TCRdb table, and some are missing; sequencing was by immunoSEQ multiplex PCR. D and trimming come from the DNA, and the V and J calls and clone size come from that table. The data contain about 260,000 clones, approximately 85% of them singletons. This CDR3 contains 15 residues. Trimming left V 0 bases short and J 5 bases short, with 10 bases between. Germline assignment: CDR1 MNHEY and CDR2 SMNVEV (reference sequence). The chain is built from TRBV27 and TRBJ1-4; D unclear. This TCR was sampled from a human donor in a cohort sampled during active COVID-19. The sample comprised peripheral blood. The DNA for the CDR3 is TGTGCCAGCAGTTTATCGACTCATTTGAATGAAAAACTGTTTTTT. Translation: CASSLSTHLNEKLFF.